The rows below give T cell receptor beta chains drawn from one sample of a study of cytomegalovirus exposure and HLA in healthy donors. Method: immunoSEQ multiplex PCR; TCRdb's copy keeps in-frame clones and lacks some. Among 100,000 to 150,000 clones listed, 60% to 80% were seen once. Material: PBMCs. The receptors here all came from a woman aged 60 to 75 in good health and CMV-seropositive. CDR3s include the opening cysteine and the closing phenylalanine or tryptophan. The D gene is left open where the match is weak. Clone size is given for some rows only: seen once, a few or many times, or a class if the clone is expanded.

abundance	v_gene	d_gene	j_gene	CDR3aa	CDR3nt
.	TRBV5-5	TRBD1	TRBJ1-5	CASSSRQGSNQPQHF	TGTGCCAGCAGCTCCAGACAGGGGTCCAATCAGCCCCAGCATTTT
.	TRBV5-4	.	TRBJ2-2	CASSLAGGARTGELFF	TGTGCCAGCAGCTTGGCTGGGGGGGCACGGACCGGGGAGCTGTTTTTT
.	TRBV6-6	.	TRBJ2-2	CASSYSQNTGELFF	TGTGCCAGCAGTTACTCACAGAACACCGGGGAGCTGTTTTTT
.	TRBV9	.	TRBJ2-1	CASSVAGESYNEQFF	TGTGCCAGCAGCGTAGCCGGAGAATCCTACAATGAGCAGTTCTTC
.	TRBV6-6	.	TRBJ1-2	CASSGNGPANGYTF	TGTGCCAGCAGTGGTAATGGGCCGGCCAATGGCTACACCTTC
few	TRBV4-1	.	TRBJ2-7	CASSQEAKSGEQYF	TGCGCCAGCAGCCAAGAGGCTAAATCAGGCGAGCAGTACTTC
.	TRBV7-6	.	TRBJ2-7	CASSGPQGLQAYEQYF	TGTGCCAGCAGCGGGCCTCAGGGGCTGCAAGCCTACGAGCAGTACTTC
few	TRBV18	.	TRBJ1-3	CASSPLAGDGNTIYF	TGTGCCAGCTCACCACTAGCAGGGGATGGAAACACCATATATTTT
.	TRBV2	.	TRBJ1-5	CASSKRDQPQHF	TGTGCCAGCAGTAAGAGGGATCAGCCCCAGCATTTT
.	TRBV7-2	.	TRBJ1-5	CASSLGQAPNQPQHF	TGTGCCAGCAGCTTAGGACAGGCCCCCAATCAGCCCCAGCATTTT
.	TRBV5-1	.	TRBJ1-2	CAIWIGGYGYTF	TGCGCCATCTGGATCGGAGGGTATGGCTACACCTTC
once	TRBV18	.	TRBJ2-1	CASSLQGNEQFF	TGTGCCAGCTCCCTACAGGGAAATGAGCAGTTCTTC
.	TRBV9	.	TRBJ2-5	CASSVGGRETQYF	TGTGCCAGCAGCGTGGGGGGACGAGAGACCCAGTACTTC
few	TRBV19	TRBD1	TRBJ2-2	CASSIRGPGGELFF	TGTGCCAGTAGTATAAGGGGGCCGGGCGGGGAGCTGTTTTTT
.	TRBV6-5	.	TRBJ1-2	CASSYSRPGLGGYTF	TGTGCCAGCAGTTACTCGAGACCGGGGTTGGGGGGCTACACCTTC
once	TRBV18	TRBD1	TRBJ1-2	CASSKGQGTGGYGYTF	TGTGCCAGCTCAAAAGGACAGGGGACAGGTGGATATGGCTACACCTTC
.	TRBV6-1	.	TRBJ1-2	CASSWDGGNYGYTF	TGTGCCAGCAGCTGGGACGGGGGAAACTATGGCTACACCTTC
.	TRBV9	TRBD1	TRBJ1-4	CASSGSGQGYSEKLFF	TGTGCCAGCAGCGGATCCGGACAGGGTTATAGTGAAAAACTGTTTTTT
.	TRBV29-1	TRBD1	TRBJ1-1	CSGDRGDTEAFF	TGCAGCGGAGACAGGGGGGACACTGAAGCTTTCTTT
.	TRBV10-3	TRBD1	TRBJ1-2	CAITDGQGLRGYTF	TGTGCCATCACCGATGGACAGGGTTTGAGGGGCTACACCTTC
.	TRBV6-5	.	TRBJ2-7	CASSPQGIGDEQYF	TGCGCCAGCAGTCCGCAGGGGATCGGCGACGAGCAGTACTTC
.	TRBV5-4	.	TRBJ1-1	CASSLRLDTEAFF	TGTGCCAGCAGCTTGCGGTTGGACACTGAAGCTTTCTTT
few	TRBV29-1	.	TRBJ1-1	CSVEREIGEAFF	TGCAGCGTTGAGAGGGAAATCGGTGAAGCTTTCTTT
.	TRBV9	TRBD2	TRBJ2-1	CASSPRLAGGQNEQFF	TGTGCCAGCAGCCCTCGACTAGCGGGGGGGCAGAATGAGCAGTTCTTC
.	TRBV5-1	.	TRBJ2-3	CASSLSNTDTQYF	TGCGCCAGCAGCCTATCAAACACAGATACGCAGTATTTT
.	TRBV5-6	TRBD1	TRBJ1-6	CASSSDRANSPLHF	TGTGCCAGCAGCTCGGACAGGGCTAATTCACCCCTCCACTTT
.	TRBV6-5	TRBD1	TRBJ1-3	CASSYSGQGSGNTIYF	TGTGCCAGCAGTTACTCGGGACAGGGTTCTGGAAACACCATATATTTT
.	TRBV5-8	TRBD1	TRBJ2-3	CASSLDRVKTDTQYF	TGTGCCAGCAGCCTGGACAGGGTCAAGACAGATACGCAGTATTTT
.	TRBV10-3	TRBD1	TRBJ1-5	CAISPGQGGQPQHF	TGTGCCATCAGCCCGGGACAGGGGGGTCAGCCCCAGCATTTT